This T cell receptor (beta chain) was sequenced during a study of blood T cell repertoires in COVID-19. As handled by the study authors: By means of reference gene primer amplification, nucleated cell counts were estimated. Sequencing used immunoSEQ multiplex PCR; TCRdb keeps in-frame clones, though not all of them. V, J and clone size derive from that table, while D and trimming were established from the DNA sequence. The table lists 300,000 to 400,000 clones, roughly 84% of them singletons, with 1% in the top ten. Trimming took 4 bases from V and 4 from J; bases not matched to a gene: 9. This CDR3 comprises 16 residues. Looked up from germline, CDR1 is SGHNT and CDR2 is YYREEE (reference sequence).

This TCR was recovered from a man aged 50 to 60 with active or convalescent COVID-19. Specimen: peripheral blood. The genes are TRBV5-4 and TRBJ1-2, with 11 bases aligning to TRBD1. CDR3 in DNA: TGTGCCAGCAGCCTGGCCGACGGGACAGGGGGCTATGGCTACACCTTC. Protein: CASSLADGTGGYGYTF.